This TCR beta chain was found in a study of Graves' ophthalmopathy and Graves' hyperthyroidism (dated by TCRdb to 2017 to 2018). Some background on the complete study: Peripheral blood samples were taken at the time of initial diagnosis, before any treatment was given. In total, 135 blood samples were TCR-sequenced: approximately 40 ophthalmopathy, approximately 75 hyperthyroidism and 17 hyperthyroidism-to-ophthalmopathy patients. Following sample collection, hyperthyroidism patients were given methimazole at a starting dose of 30 mg daily, and ophthalmopathy patients were given high-dose intravenous methylprednisolone. In roughly six hyperthyroidism patients, the T-cell repertoires found in thyroid tissue were compared with those found in blood. To explore V-J signatures distinguishing ophthalmopathy from hyperthyroidism, a discovery set of 100 patients (around 42 ophthalmopathy, 55 to 60 stable hyperthyroidism) was enrolled. An independent validation cohort comprised fewer than 20 hyperthyroidism patients and over 15 patients who later progressed from hyperthyroidism to ophthalmopathy. The study used signatures of the TCR beta repertoire to tell Graves' ophthalmopathy apart from Graves' hyperthyroidism and to predict which patients would progress to ophthalmopathy.

Note on this clonotype: The clone's antigen remains unknown. One base away there is no much larger clone; base qualities are not given.

For repertoire sequencing, TCR beta CDR3 regions were amplified from RNA transcripts. HTBI primers and the Qiagen OneStep RT-PCR kit were used in a first-round RT-PCR, which was followed by a second-round multiplex PCR, size selection and purification. The libraries underwent paired-end sequencing with 100 bp reads on an Illumina HiSeq2000. The study's own analysis went as follows. Reads were processed with SOAPnuke, discarding reads with adapters, uncalled bases, mean Phred below 15, or no exact constant-primer or identifier match. COPE v1.2.5 was used to merge high-quality paired reads. Each unique nucleotide sequence was defined as a clonotype, and clonotypes were aligned to IMGT TRB V, D and J references with MiTCR v1.1. The analysis was limited to V-J combinations with a frequency above 0.0001, which together covered 99.2% of repertoires. A TCR clonal expansion and chaos score per V-J combination was defined as the ratio of F50 clonal expansion to chaos observed in the TCRdist matrix. Welch's t-statistics and random forest were used to narrow the features down to 10 to 15 V-J combinations, which were then fed into a naive Bayes classifier. The Morisita-Horn index was used to measure how similar the thyroid and blood repertoires were. Starting from the raw public reads, TCRdb applied fastp trimming at Q25, assembled clones with MiXCR and retained in-frame beta chains. Each record represents a unique CDR3 protein, reported with the most common genes and DNA among its rows. The V and J calls and clone size come from TCRdb's table, not from the authors' own analysis. Present in this sample are 650,000 to 900,000 distinct CDR3 sequences, approximately 40% of which were seen just once. About 40% of the sample is taken by the ten largest.

V and J are truncated by 1 base and 11 bases respectively, leaving an intervening sequence of 14 bases. The CDR3 spans 14 residues, from the cysteine through the phenylalanine. The sequence is cut down to CDR3 DNA, 42 bases in frame from base 1. According to the germline V gene (reference sequence), CDR1 reads LNHNV and CDR2 reads YYDKDF. Ophthalmopathy patients were characterized by moderately to severely active disease, a Clinical Activity Score of at least 3, a NOSPECS grade of at least 4, and a disease duration under 3 months. Patients with other autoimmune diseases, uncontrolled infections, pregnancy or lactation were excluded from the study. Diagnosis was based on clinical symptoms, serum thyroxine, TRAb, thyroid ultrasound and orbital computed tomography. PBMCs were isolated from about 10 ml of fresh peripheral blood by Ficoll-Paque density gradient centrifugation. Total RNA was extracted using Trizol reagent, and RNA quality was checked on an Agilent 2100 Bioanalyzer.

On the study overall, not on this receptor specifically: Most expanded thyroid clonotypes with frequency above 0.001 were also detected in blood, suggesting blood repertoires may reflect the thyroid immune response. Sample size was not predetermined statistically, and investigators were not blinded to group allocation. In cross-validation, the 13-signature model distinguished ophthalmopathy from stable hyperthyroidism with around 90% sensitivity and about 81% specificity, while in the test set the corresponding values were approximately 79% and 70%. In validation, the model predicted ophthalmopathy progression with about 71% sensitivity and about 73% specificity; around twelve predicted patients were CT-confirmed with GO in a median of around 6 months.

Here the chain combines TRBV15 and TRBJ1-4, with the D gene not confidently named. Sequencing input: peripheral blood. The source of this sequence is an adult man with Graves' ophthalmopathy. At the DNA level, the sequence is TGTGCCACCAGCAGAGTTGAAACAACACCTAAACTGTTTTTT. This translates into CATSRVETTPKLFF. The CDR3, completed at both ends by the reference TRBV15 and TRBJ1-4 genes, gives the full variable domain DAMVIQNPRYQVTQFGKPVTLSCSQTLNHNVMYWYQQKSSQAPKLLFHYYDKDFNNEADTPDNFQSRRPNTSFCFLDIRSPGLGDTAMYLCATSRVETTPKLFFGSGTQLSVL.